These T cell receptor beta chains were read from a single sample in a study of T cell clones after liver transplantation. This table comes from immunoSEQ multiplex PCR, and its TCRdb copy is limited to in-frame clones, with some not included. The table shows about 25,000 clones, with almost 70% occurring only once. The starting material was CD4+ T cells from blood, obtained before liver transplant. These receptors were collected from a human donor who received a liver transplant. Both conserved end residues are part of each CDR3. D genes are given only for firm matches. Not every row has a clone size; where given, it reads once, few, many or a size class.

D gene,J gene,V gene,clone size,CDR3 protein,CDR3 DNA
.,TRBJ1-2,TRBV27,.,CASSLLTPAGGDGYTF,TGTGCCAGCAGTTTATTGACTCCGGCAGGAGGGGATGGCTACACCTTC
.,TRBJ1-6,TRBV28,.,CASSRPGQRNSPLHF,TGTGCCAGCAGCCGCCCAGGACAGAGGAATTCACCCCTCCACTTT
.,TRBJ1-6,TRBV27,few,CASSSRDGLHVSPLHF,TGTGCCAGCAGTTCCCGGGACGGCCTTCATGTTTCACCCCTCCACTTT
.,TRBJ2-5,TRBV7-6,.,CASSPGTQETQYF,TGTGCCAGCAGCCCGGGGACCCAAGAGACCCAGTACTTC
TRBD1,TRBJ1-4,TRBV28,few,CASSPGQGGEKLFF,TGTGCCAGCAGTCCTGGACAGGGGGGTGAAAAACTGTTTTTT
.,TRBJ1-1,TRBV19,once,CASTQIGGNTEAFF,TGTGCCAGTACCCAAATAGGAGGGAACACTGAAGCTTTCTTT
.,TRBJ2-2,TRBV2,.,CASREQGVPGELFF,TGTGCCAGCAGGGAACAGGGAGTCCCCGGGGAGCTGTTTTTT
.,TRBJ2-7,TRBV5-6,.,CASSLANYEQYF,TGTGCCAGCAGCTTGGCCAACTACGAGCAGTACTTC
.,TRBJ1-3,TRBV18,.,CASSPRSSGNTIYF,TGTGCCAGCTCACCCCGGAGCTCTGGAAACACCATATATTTT
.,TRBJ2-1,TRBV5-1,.,CASSFDLNEQFF,TGCGCCAGCAGCTTCGACCTCAATGAGCAGTTCTTC
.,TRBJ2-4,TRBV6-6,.,CASSLLTNLAKNIQYF,TGTGCCAGCAGTCTCCTAACTAATCTAGCCAAAAACATTCAGTACTTC
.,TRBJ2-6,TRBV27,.,CASSLRLAVDRANVLTF,TGTGCCAGCAGTTTACGGCTAGCCGTCGACCGGGCCAACGTCCTGACTTTC
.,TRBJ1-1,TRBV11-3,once,CASSLGDSAEAFF,TGTGCCAGCAGCTTAGGTGACAGTGCTGAAGCTTTCTTT
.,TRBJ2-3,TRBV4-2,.,CASSPYLADTQYF,TGTGCCAGCAGCCCTTACTTAGCAGATACGCAGTATTTT
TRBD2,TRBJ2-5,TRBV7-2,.,CASSLDVDLAGRRTQYF,TGTGCCAGCAGCTTAGATGTCGACCTAGCGGGCCGCCGAACCCAGTACTTC
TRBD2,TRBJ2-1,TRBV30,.,CAWSVRFGGRAVNEQFF,TGTGCCTGGAGTGTACGTTTTGGCGGGAGGGCCGTCAATGAGCAGTTCTTC
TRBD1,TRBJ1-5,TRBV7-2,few,CASSRDRVVNQPQHF,TGTGCCAGCAGCAGGGACAGGGTGGTGAATCAGCCCCAGCATTTT
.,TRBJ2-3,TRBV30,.,CAWSEGTDTQYF,TGTGCCTGGTCCGAGGGTACAGATACGCAGTATTTT
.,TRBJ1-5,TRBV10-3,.,CAIRGHDSNQPQHF,TGTGCCATCAGAGGACACGATAGCAATCAGCCCCAGCATTTT
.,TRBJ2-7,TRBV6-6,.,CASSSRDRNYEQYF,TGTGCCAGCAGCTCCAGAGACAGGAACTACGAGCAGTACTTC
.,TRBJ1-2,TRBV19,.,CASSIFGNPNYGYTF,TGTGCCAGTAGTATATTCGGCAACCCTAACTATGGCTACACCTTC
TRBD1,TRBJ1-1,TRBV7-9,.,CASSKWDRGEAFF,TGTGCCAGCAGCAAATGGGACAGAGGTGAAGCTTTCTTT
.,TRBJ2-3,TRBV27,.,CASSFKPMSTDTQYF,TGTGCCAGCAGTTTTAAGCCGATGTCCACAGATACGCAGTATTTT
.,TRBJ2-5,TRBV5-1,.,CASSSNTQETQYF,TGCGCCAGCAGCTCCAATACACAAGAGACCCAGTACTTC
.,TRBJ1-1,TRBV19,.,CASRGQSNTEAFF,TGTGCCAGTAGAGGACAGTCGAACACTGAAGCTTTCTTT
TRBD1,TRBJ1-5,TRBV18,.,CASSPFSGTENQPQHF,TGTGCCAGCTCGCCCTTCTCCGGGACAGAGAATCAGCCCCAGCATTTT
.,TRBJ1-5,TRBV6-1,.,CASSSGQFNQPQHF,TGTGCCAGCAGTTCCGGACAGTTCAATCAGCCCCAGCATTTT
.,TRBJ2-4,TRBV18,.,CASSLMVGKENIQYF,TGTGCCAGCTCCCTTATGGTGGGGAAAGAGAACATTCAGTACTTC
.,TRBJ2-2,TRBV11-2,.,CASSLLGVVTGELFF,TGTGCCAGCAGCTTACTAGGGGTTGTTACCGGGGAGCTGTTTTTT
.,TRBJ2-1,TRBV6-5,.,CASSYSTDGIHEQFF,TGTGCCAGCAGTTACTCGACAGATGGAATCCATGAGCAGTTCTTC
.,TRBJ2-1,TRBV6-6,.,CASLWKSEQFF,TGTGCCAGCCTCTGGAAATCGGAGCAGTTCTTC
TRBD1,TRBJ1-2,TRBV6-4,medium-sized,CASSDGRGTGLHGYTF,TGTGCCAGCAGTGACGGTAGGGGGACAGGGCTTCATGGCTACACCTTC
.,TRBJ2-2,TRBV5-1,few,CASSLGGANTGELFF,TGCGCCAGCAGCTTGGGTGGGGCGAACACCGGGGAGCTGTTTTTT
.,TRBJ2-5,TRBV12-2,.,CASRLDRGRETQYF,TGTGCAAGTCGCTTAGATCGGGGAAGAGAGACCCAGTACTTC
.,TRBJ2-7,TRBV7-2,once,CASSLDLRVSYEQYF,TGTGCCAGCAGCTTAGATCTCAGGGTTTCCTACGAGCAGTACTTC
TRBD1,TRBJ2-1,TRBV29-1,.,CSAQQGSSYNEQFF,TGCAGCGCGCAACAGGGGAGCTCCTACAATGAGCAGTTCTTC
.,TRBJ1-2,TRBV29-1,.,CSATDGGRGYTF,TGCAGCGCCACCGATGGTGGGAGAGGCTACACCTTC
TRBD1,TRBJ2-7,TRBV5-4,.,CASSLLTGVHEQYF,TGTGCCAGCAGCCTACTTACAGGGGTGCACGAGCAGTACTTC
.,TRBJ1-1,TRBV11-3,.,CASSGGRDNTEAFF,TGTGCCAGCTCGGGCGGGAGGGACAACACTGAAGCTTTCTTT
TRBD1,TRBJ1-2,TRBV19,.,CASSIDLGTGTNYGYTF,TGTGCCAGTAGTATAGATCTCGGGACAGGGACCAACTATGGCTACACCTTC
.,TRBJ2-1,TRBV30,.,CAWSVNELAQFF,TGTGCCTGGAGTGTCAATGAGCTCGCGCAGTTCTTC
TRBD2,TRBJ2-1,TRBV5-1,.,CASQGLADNEQFF,TGCGCCAGCCAGGGACTAGCGGACAATGAGCAGTTCTTC
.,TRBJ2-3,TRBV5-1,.,CASRDGSTDTQYF,TGCGCCAGCAGGGACGGGAGCACAGATACGCAGTATTTT
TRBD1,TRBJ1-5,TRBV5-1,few,CASSSGQGSDQPQHF,TGCGCCAGCAGCAGCGGACAGGGATCTGATCAGCCCCAGCATTTT
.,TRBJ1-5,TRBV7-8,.,CASSPGGLQGQPQHF,TGTGCCAGCAGCCCCGGGGGCCTACAGGGTCAGCCCCAGCATTTT
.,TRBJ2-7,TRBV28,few,CASSATYEQYF,TGTGCCAGCAGTGCCACCTACGAGCAGTACTTC
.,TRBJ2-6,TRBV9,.,CASSGTGRGANVLTF,TGTGCCAGCAGCGGCACAGGGCGTGGGGCCAACGTCCTGACTTTC
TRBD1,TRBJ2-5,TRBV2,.,CASRDRTGSVQETQYF,TGTGCCAGCAGGGACAGGACAGGCAGCGTACAAGAGACCCAGTACTTC
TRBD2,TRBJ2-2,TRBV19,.,CASSILAGGRGTGELFF,TGTGCCAGTAGTATACTAGCGGGGGGGCGAGGCACCGGGGAGCTGTTTTTT